These 9 T cell receptor beta chains came from one sample sequenced in a study of PD-L1 blockade in urothelial cancer. Clones were read by immunoSEQ multiplex PCR, and TCRdb kept only the in-frame ones, dropping some. The table shows approximately 58,000 clones, with over 75% occurring only once. The sequencing used PBMCs, collected around atezolizumab (anti-PD-L1) treatment. These receptors were obtained from a man between 65 and 85 years old with urothelial cancer.

The gene calls are TRBV5-1 and TRBJ2-1, with 10 bases matching TRBD2. CDR3 length: 15 residues. From germline, CDR1 is SGHRS and CDR2 YFSETQ. With V trimmed by 0 bases and J by 8 bases, 5 bases remained unmatched. The CDR3 region is CASSLEAGGPDEQFF. The CDR3 coding sequence is TGCGCCAGCAGCTTGGAAGCGGGAGGGCCCGATGAGCAGTTCTTC. The full variable domain, completed using reference TRBV5-1 and TRBJ2-1, is KAGVTQTPRYLIKTRGQQVTLSCSPISGHRSVSWYQQTPGQGLQFLFEYFSETQRNKGNFPGRFSGRQFSNSRSEMNVSTLELGDSALYLCASSLEAGGPDEQFFGPGTRLTVL.

J is TRBJ1-1 and V is TRBV2; D possibly corresponds to TRBD1 (5 bases). V shed 9 bases and J shed 4 bases, with 18 bases lying between them. The length of the CDR3 is 14 residues. Germline loops: CDR1 SNHLY, CDR2 FYNNEI. The CDR3 DNA follows: TGTGCCAGTTCCACGTTGGAGGGGCTCACTGAAGCTTTCTTT. As protein: CASSTLEGLTEAFF.

The chain couples TRBV2 to TRBJ1-5; 7 bases line up with TRBD1. The CDR3 runs 19 residues. Unmatched junction bases numbered 25, after V lost 9 bases and J lost 5 bases. Germline V gene sequence: CDR1 SNHLY, CDR2 FYNNEI. In DNA form, the CDR3 reads TGTGCCAGTGGGACAGCCGATCCCCCGGGGCACGGGGTGGATCAGCCCCAGCATTTT. Translation: CASGTADPPGHGVDQPQHF.

This chain links TRBV18 with TRBJ2-2; D possibly corresponds to TRBD2 (6 bases). V lost 2 bases to trimming and J lost 2 bases, with 12 bases between them. The germline gives CDR1 KGHSH, CDR2 LQKENI. The length of the CDR3 is 16 residues. This CDR3 reads CASSPAGLYNTGELFF. The CDR3 coding sequence is TGTGCCAGCTCACCAGCGGGACTCTATAACACCGGGGAGCTGTTTTTT.

Concerning this clone: The junction departs from germline at one end; a sequencing error may be responsible. The chain has TRBV7-7 and TRBJ2-2, with TRBD1 identical over 7 bases. The CDR3 is 17 residues long. Germline-derived CDR1 and CDR2 are SSHAT and FNYEAQ (reference sequence). The CDR3 DNA is TGTGCTAGCAGCCCCCCGGAAGGGGGCTCTAACACCGGGGAGCTGTTTTTT. The encoded protein is CASSPPEGGSNTGELFF.

V usage is TRBV29-1 and J usage is TRBJ2-5, with no clear D. The CDR3 covers 11 residues. Per germline, CDR1 SQVTM and CDR2 ANQGSEA. V shed 1 base and J shed 2 bases, with 2 bases lying between them. The chain's CDR3 is CSVEAQETQYF. The CDR3 DNA is TGCAGCGTTGAAGCGCAAGAGACCCAGTACTTC.

The CDR3: CATSRSPVRGRTEAFF. Here the CDR3 DNA reads TGTGCCACCAGCAGAAGTCCAGTCAGGGGAAGGACTGAAGCTTTCTTT. This sequence joins TRBV15 and TRBJ1-1, with D possibly TRBD1 on 6 matching bases. Trimming took off 2 bases at V and 5 bases at J, with 18 bases between the two ends. CDR1 is LNHNV and CDR2 is YYDKDF in the germline V gene (reference sequence). This CDR3 has 16 residues. Looking up the rest from reference TRBV15 and TRBJ1-1 gives the full variable domain: DAMVIQNPRYQVTQFGKPVTLSCSQTLNHNVMYWYQQKSSQAPKLLFHYYDKDFNNEADTPDNFQSRRPNTSFCFLDIRSPGLGDTAMYLCATSRSPVRGRTEAFFGQGTRLTVV.

This clone was observed a few times. This rearrangement joins TRBV6-5 to TRBJ2-7, with D maybe TRBD1 (6 bases). Germline V gene data show CDR1 as MNHEY and CDR2 as SVGAGI. The V end was cut by 4 bases, the J end by 3 bases, with 19 bases between. The CDR3 has 16 amino acids. This chain's CDR3 is CASSSGPVRGGYEQYF. The CDR3 DNA reads TGTGCCAGCAGTTCCGGACCCGTACGAGGGGGCTACGAGCAGTACTTC.

The chain recombines TRBV10-3 with TRBJ2-5; TRBD1 aligns across 12 bases. The CDR3 has 17 amino acids. Germline loops: CDR1 ENHRY, CDR2 SYGVKD. The trim removed 2 bases at V and 5 bases at J, leaving 9 bases unmatched. The CDR3 sequence: CAISERTGTGGSETQYF. The CDR3 coding sequence is TGTGCCATCAGTGAGCGAACCGGGACAGGGGGCAGTGAGACCCAGTACTTC.